This TCR beta chain was sequenced during a study of blood T cell repertoires in COVID-19. In the study overall: Acute and convalescent COVID-19 samples came from the United States, Italy and Spain. PBMCs, B-cell-depleted T cells, or T cells provided the cDNA or gDNA that made up the material.

This CDR3 has 16 amino acids. CDR1 SGHAT and CDR2 FQNNGV come from the germline V gene. The J segment lost 4 bases and the V segment lost 1 base, leaving 7 bases of the junction unmatched. Authors' data handling: Amplification with reference gene primers provided the estimates of nucleated cell counts. Generated by immunoSEQ multiplex PCR, the TCRdb table keeps only in-frame clones and is missing some. V, J and clone size reflect that table, while D and trimming were determined from the DNA. The sample includes some 110,000 clones, less than 90% seen only once; the top ten take about 8%. The sequence derives from a man aged 70 or older who had recovered from COVID-19. The rearrangement joins TRBV11-2 to TRBJ2-7; TRBD1 matches at 10 bases. The sequenced sample consisted of peripheral blood. The CDR3 nucleotides read TGTGCCAGCAGCTTAGCCCCGGGACAGGGGAGATACGAGCAGTACTTC. Its translation is CASSLAPGQGRYEQYF.